Listed below are T cell receptor beta chains from one sample, sequenced in a study of human T cells and chemical hapten exposure. From the RACE reads, TCRdb called clonotypes with MiXCR, one entry per CDR3 protein. The table has around 110,000 distinct CDR3 sequences, 9% to 14% seen once. This specimen was whole blood, taken in connection with sensitization to the hapten diphenylcyclopropenone (DPC). All receptors derive from a woman aged 50 to 65 with alopecia areata. Some clones in this sample may be carry-over from other donors' samples. Both conserved end residues are part of each CDR3. D genes are given only for firm matches. Rows may omit the clone size; those that give it use once, few, many or a size class.

clone_size	d_call	v_call	j_call	cdr3_nt	cdr3_aa
few	TRBD2	TRBV2	TRBJ2-5	TGTGCCAGCACCGGGGGAGGGGTCAAGACAGAGACCCAGTACTTC	CASTGGGVKTETQYF
few	TRBD1	TRBV10-1	TRBJ2-7	TGCGCCAGCAGTGAAATGGACAGGGGCGATTCGTACGAGCAGTACTTC	CASSEMDRGDSYEQYF
.	TRBD2	TRBV5-1	TRBJ2-2	TGCGCCAGCAGTCAACTAGCGGGAGACACCGGGGAGCTGTTTTTT	CASSQLAGDTGELFF
few	TRBD2	TRBV29-1	TRBJ2-1	TGCAGCGTTGCGTCTAGCGGGGCTGACGATGAGCAGTTCTTC	CSVASSGADDEQFF
.	.	TRBV7-2	TRBJ1-3	TGTGCCAGCAACGAGGGGGGAATTAAGAGTGGAAACACCATATATTTT	CASNEGGIKSGNTIYF
many	.	TRBV12-3/TRBV12-4	TRBJ1-1	TGTGCCAGCAGTCGCTACCGGGACACGAACACTGAAGCTTTCTTT	CASSRYRDTNTEAFF
many	.	TRBV2	TRBJ1-1	TGTGCCAGCAGTGGATTGACGGTGAACACTGAAGCTTTCTTT	CASSGLTVNTEAFF
many	.	TRBV11-2	TRBJ1-2	TGTGCCAGCAGCTTTGAAGCGTATGGCTACACCTTC	CASSFEAYGYTF
few	.	TRBV7-8	TRBJ1-2	TGTGCCAGCAGCTTAAGCCCCACTAGCTATGGCTACACCTTC	CASSLSPTSYGYTF
.	.	TRBV12-3/TRBV12-4	TRBJ2-2	TGTGCCAGCAGTTTTACCGGCGGGGAGCTGTTTTTT	CASSFTGGELFF
few	.	TRBV7-2	TRBJ2-5	TGTGCCAGCAGCTTACCGGGCATGGAGACCCAGTACTTC	CASSLPGMETQYF
.	TRBD2	TRBV29-1	TRBJ2-5	TGCAGCGTAACGAGGCTAGCGGGGGGCCAAGAGACCCAGTACTTC	CSVTRLAGGQETQYF
.	TRBD1	TRBV4-1	TRBJ2-2	TGCGCCAGCGAGGGACAGCCGAACACCGGGGAGCTGTTTTTT	CASEGQPNTGELFF
.	TRBD1	TRBV7-9	TRBJ1-1	TGTGCCAGCAGCGCAGGGGGTTCTGAAGCTTTCTTT	CASSAGGSEAFF